The 19 T cell receptor beta chains below come from one sample, sequenced in a study of blood T cell repertoires in COVID-19. Only in-frame clones appear in the TCRdb table, and some are missing; sequencing was by immunoSEQ multiplex PCR. The table has some 300,000 clones, approximately 89% seen once. Sequencing was done on a sample of peripheral blood. Receptor source: a woman in her 30s with COVID-19, enrolled during active disease.

This chain links TRBV15 with TRBJ1-1; no definite D call. Trimming took off 0 bases at V and 8 bases at J, with 7 bases between the two ends. Germline loops: CDR1 LNHNV, CDR2 YYDKDF (reference sequence). This CDR3 has 12 amino acids. For the CDR3, the DNA is TGTGCCACCAGCAGAGATTATGAGGAAGCTTTCTTT. Protein sequence: CATSRDYEEAFF.

This chain uses TRBV3-1 (or the pseudogene TRBV3-2) with TRBJ2-5, with unresolved D. The CDR3 has 13 residues. Germline V gene lookup returns CDR1 LGHDT and CDR2 YNNKEL (reference sequence). V lost 3 bases and J 3 bases, leaving 8 bases between the germline ends. In nucleotides, the CDR3 is TGTGCCAGCAGCCAGGCCGGAGAAGAGACCCAGTACTTC. Translating gives CASSQAGEETQYF.

This sequence joins TRBV6-6 and TRBJ1-4; D perhaps matches TRBD1 (5 bases). CDR3 size: 12 residues. Germline V gene data show CDR1 as MNHNY and CDR2 as SVGAGI (reference sequence). Trimming removed 3 bases from V and 8 bases from J, with 7 bases in between. The CDR3 DNA follows: TGTGCCAGCAGTTATTCAGGGGAAAAACTGTTTTTT. Translation: CASSYSGEKLFF.

The chain couples TRBV7-2 to TRBJ2-1; 11 positions agree with TRBD2. This CDR3 is built from 14 residues. With V trimmed by 5 bases and J by 9 bases, 6 bases remained unmatched. Germline V gives CDR1 SGHTA, CDR2 FQGNSA. Here the CDR3 reads CASSPTSGGFEQFF. The CDR3 region has the DNA TGTGCCAGCAGCCCTACTAGCGGGGGATTTGAGCAGTTCTTC.

The chain carries TRBV14 and TRBJ2-5, with a possible D match to TRBD1 (5 bases). V dropped 1 base and J dropped 5 bases, with 23 bases sitting between them. This CDR3 region has 18 residues. In germline, CDR1 is SGHDN, CDR2 FVKESK. CDR3 DNA: TGTGCCAGCAGCCAAGGGACACTAAGACTCGGACGTTGGGAGACCCAGTACTTC. Protein product: CASSQGTLRLGRWETQYF.

The V gene is TRBV4-2, the J gene TRBJ1-4, with 8 positions matching TRBD1. The V segment lost 1 base and the J segment 0 bases; nucleotides outside the gene matches: 7. Germline V gene sequence: CDR1 LGHNA, CDR2 YNFKEQ. The CDR3 is made up of 18 amino acids. The CDR3 nucleotides are TGTGCCAGCAGCCAAGGGGCAGGGGGCTATCCAACTAATGAAAAACTGTTTTTT. Amino acid sequence: CASSQGAGGYPTNEKLFF.

The rearrangement uses TRBV6-5 and TRBJ1-1; D gene ambiguous. This CDR3 region has 11 residues. Trimming removed 3 bases at V and 6 bases at J, with 5 bases between. CDR1 MNHEY and CDR2 SVGAGI come from the germline V gene. CDR3: CASSYASEAFF. The CDR3 region has the DNA TGTGCCAGCAGTTATGCGTCTGAAGCTTTCTTT.

This clone has a single count. V and J are TRBV5-1 and TRBJ2-5; D might be TRBD2 (5 bases). Trimming shortened V by 4 bases and J by 5 bases, and 12 bases separated the two germline ends. There are 13 residues in the CDR3. Germline V gene sequence: CDR1 SGHRS, CDR2 YFSETQ. This CDR3 reads CASSVAWEETQYF. The DNA for the CDR3 is TGCGCCAGCAGCGTGGCCTGGGAGGAGACCCAGTACTTC.

The chain has TRBV7-2 and TRBJ1-1; 11 nucleotides match TRBD1. Per germline, CDR1 SGHTA and CDR2 FQGNSA. CDR3 size: 15 residues. V gave up 3 bases and J gave up 6 bases; unmatched junction bases: 6. The CDR3 nucleotides are TGTGCCAGCAGCTTTAGGACAGGGGGCTATTCTGAAGCTTTCTTT. As protein: CASSFRTGGYSEAFF.

The chain carries TRBV6-5 and TRBJ1-5; no firm D call. With 5 bases removed from V and 9 bases from J, the gap between germline ends came to 14 bases. Germline lookup yields CDR1 MNHEY and CDR2 SVGAGI. This CDR3 has 13 amino acids. In nucleotides, the CDR3 is TGTGCCAGCAGTCTCGACGGACGGGGGCCCCAGCATTTT. Encoded protein: CASSLDGRGPQHF.

CDR3 nucleotide sequence: TGTGCCAGCTCACCAAGGCGGTACTCTGGAAACACCATATATTTT. It yields the protein CASSPRRYSGNTIYF. V gene TRBV18 combines with J gene TRBJ1-3; no clear D gene. With 2 bases removed from V and 0 bases from J, the gap between germline ends came to 8 bases. This CDR3 region has 15 residues. Per germline, CDR1 KGHSH and CDR2 LQKENI.

The sample holds a few counts of this clone. The chain recombines TRBV27 with TRBJ1-5; D not resolved. V was cut by 4 bases and J by 3 bases, with 7 bases left in between. The germline V gene encodes CDR1 MNHEY and CDR2 SMNVEV (reference sequence). This CDR3 spans 13 amino acids. This chain's CDR3 is CASSSYYNQPQHF. DNA of the CDR3: TGTGCCAGCAGTTCCTACTACAATCAGCCCCAGCATTTT.

The CDR3 loop reads CASSPQRGAQETQYF. The DNA for the CDR3 is TGTGCCAGCTCACCTCAGCGGGGGGCACAAGAGACCCAGTACTTC. The J gene is TRBJ2-5, the V gene TRBV18; 9 nucleotides match TRBD2. V trimming: 3 bases; J trimming: 2 bases; junction bases outside the gene matches: 4. This CDR3 has 15 residues. Germline CDR1 KGHSH, CDR2 LQKENI.

The J gene is TRBJ2-7, the V gene TRBV7-4; D possibly corresponds to TRBD1 (6 bases). Trimming stripped 6 bases from V and 2 bases from J, with 38 bases between. The germline V gene encodes CDR1 SGHVT and CDR2 SQSDAQ. The CDR3 consists of 22 residues. CDR3 sequence (DNA): TGTGCCAGCAGATTGGACAGCTCGGCACCAGCACACACACTTTCCGTTACCTACGAGCAGTACGTC. Protein product: CASRLDSSAPAHTLSVTYEQYV.

The chain recombines TRBV5-1 with TRBJ1-2; 10 nucleotides line up with TRBD1. CDR1 and CDR2 from the germline V gene are SGHRS and YFSETQ. The J segment lost 8 bases and the V segment lost 3 bases, leaving 7 bases of the junction unmatched. This CDR3 has 14 amino acids. CDR3 amino acids: CASSSDRGVQGYTF. CDR3 bases: TGCGCCAGCAGCTCGGACAGGGGGGTCCAGGGCTACACCTTC.

The chain combines TRBV7-8 with TRBJ2-1; TRBD1 agrees at 7 bases. J gave up 5 bases and V 5 bases, and 6 bases lay outside the gene matches. This CDR3 contains 14 residues. Germline V lookup: CDR1 SGHVS, CDR2 FQNEAQ. CDR3 DNA sequence: TGTGCCAGCAGCCCGACAGGGAACCACAATGAGCAGTTCTTC. Its protein is CASSPTGNHNEQFF.

The V call is TRBV23-1, the J call TRBJ2-7; the D is unclear. TRBV23-1 has ORF status, its function being uncertain. V shed 4 bases and J shed 0 bases, with 16 bases lying between them. The CDR3 is 16 amino acids. In DNA, the CDR3 is TGCGCCAGCAGTCCCTGGGCAGGCCAAAGCTCCTACGAGCAGTACGTC. Residues: CASSPWAGQSSYEQYV.

The chain couples TRBV25-1 to TRBJ2-1; D perhaps matches TRBD2 (6 bases). Looked up from germline, CDR1 is MGHDK and CDR2 is SYGVNS. The V end lost 3 bases, the J end lost 3 bases, and 9 bases lay between the germline ends. The length of the CDR3 is 14 residues. The CDR3 DNA reads TGTGCCAGCAGTGACTCCGGGAGCTACAATGAGCAGTTCTTC. The encoded protein is CASSDSGSYNEQFF.

V usage is TRBV15 and J usage is TRBJ2-2, with D perhaps matching TRBD2 (6 bases). Germline values: CDR1 LNHNV, CDR2 YYDKDF (reference sequence). This CDR3 comprises 15 residues. Trimming stripped 5 bases from V and 6 bases from J, with 16 bases between. As DNA, the CDR3 is TGTGCCACCAGCCGACCATCCTGGAGGGCCGGGGAGCTGTTTTTT. This encodes CATSRPSWRAGELFF.